This TCR beta chain came from a study of metastatic and nonmetastatic thyroid tumors. At the level of the study: The study looked at repertoires side by side in blood and in tumor or nodule tissue from malignant and benign thyroid patients.

CDR3 length equals 15 residues. Germline CDR1 reads MNHNS; CDR2 reads SASEGT. The V and J ends lost 1 base and 3 bases respectively, with 12 bases between them. This clone was counted only a few times. No antigen is known for it. Broader study findings: A significant increase in TCR beta diversity was reportedly seen in malignant thyroid tumors relative to benign nodules, in blood and tumor.

Through MiXCR, TCRdb re-clonotyped the PCR reads. The data show about 18,000 clones, with 34% seen just once and about 9% held by the top ten. Prior to thyroid surgery, none of the patients had received any treatment. The specimen sequenced was tumor tissue. The rearrangement uses TRBV6-1 and TRBJ1-1; D is unresolved. This TCR was sampled from a male donor with papillary thyroid cancer or a benign thyroid nodule (not recorded which). Some clones in this sample may be carry-over from other donors' samples. The CDR3 DNA follows: TGTGCCAGCAGTGAAGGAGCAGCAGTCCACACTGAAGCTTTCTTT. This encodes CASSEGAAVHTEAFF.